Following are 29 T cell receptor beta chains from one sample sequenced in a study of Ad26.COV2.S vaccination and SARS-CoV-2 variants. The table came from immunoSEQ multiplex PCR; TCRdb's copy has only in-frame clones and leaves some out. The sample consists of 350,000 to 450,000 clones, about nine tenths of them appearing once. Noted treatment: approximately 18 received Ad26.COV2.S at low or high dose, single or two shots; about 5 received placebo; per-sample allocation not given. Samples analyzed were those drawn on day 63 after the first vaccine or placebo injection. Material: peripheral blood, obtained in a trial of Ad26.COV2.S vaccine versus placebo. The source is a person between 18 and 65 years old who received the Ad26.COV2.S COVID-19 vaccine or a placebo.

The V gene is TRBV25-1, the J gene TRBJ2-7; D may be TRBD2 (6 bases). Germline-derived CDR1 and CDR2 are MGHDK and SYGVNS. The CDR3 spans 12 residues. The ends were cut back, 8 bases at V and 3 bases at J, with 11 bases in the middle. CDR3: CASRGTFYEQYF. The CDR3 bases are TGTGCCAGCCGGGGGACTTTCTACGAGCAGTACTTC.

This clone was seen only once. The chain employs TRBV4-1 and TRBJ2-2; the D gene is possibly TRBD2 (6 bases). The germline CDR1 and CDR2 sequences are MGHRA and YSYEKL. The CDR3 length is 16 residues. The ends were cut back, 1 base at V and 0 bases at J, with 9 bases in the middle. The DNA of the CDR3 is TGCGCCAGCAGCCAAGTAGCGGCCCCGAACACCGGGGAGCTGTTTTTT. Translation gives CASSQVAAPNTGELFF.

The chain recombines TRBV5-1 with TRBJ2-1; TRBD2 matches at 10 bases. This CDR3 comprises 15 residues. With 0 bases clipped from V and 9 bases from J, the junction kept 6 bases outside the gene matches. Per the germline V gene, CDR1 is SGHRS and CDR2 is YFSETQ. This CDR3 reads CASSLGAGGPVEQFF. The CDR3 nucleotides read TGCGCCAGCAGCTTGGGAGCGGGAGGGCCAGTTGAGCAGTTCTTC. Full variable domain (remainder filled in from reference TRBV5-1 and TRBJ2-1): KAGVTQTPRYLIKTRGQQVTLSCSPISGHRSVSWYQQTPGQGLQFLFEYFSETQRNKGNFPGRFSGRQFSNSRSEMNVSTLELGDSALYLCASSLGAGGPVEQFFGPGTRLTVL.

V usage is TRBV28 and J usage is TRBJ2-3; 9 bases align to TRBD2. CDR3 length: 16 amino acids. J was trimmed by 3 bases and V by 5 bases; bases with no gene match: 9. From germline, CDR1 is MDHEN and CDR2 SYDVKM. The CDR3 loop is CASSLLSGRRTDTQYF. DNA of the CDR3: TGTGCCAGCAGTCTCCTAAGCGGGAGGCGTACAGATACGCAGTATTTT.

The chain couples TRBV10-3 to TRBJ2-5, with TRBD2 as a possible D gene (6 bases). The CDR3 covers 14 residues. The germline V and J ends were trimmed by 6 bases and 4 bases, with 15 bases remaining between them. Germline CDR1 reads ENHRY; CDR2 reads SYGVKD. The CDR3 reads CAIRASRGTETQYF. As DNA, the CDR3 is TGTGCCATCAGGGCAAGTCGCGGGACAGAGACCCAGTACTTC.

CDR3 amino acids: CASSPGQGYSYEQYF. The CDR3 DNA follows: TGTGCCAGCAGCCCCGGACAGGGTTACTCCTACGAGCAGTACTTC. This rearrangement joins TRBV5-4 to TRBJ2-7, with 8 bases that match TRBD1. Germline V gene sequence: CDR1 SGHNT, CDR2 YYREEE (reference sequence). This CDR3 has 15 residues. The trim removed 4 bases at V and 0 bases at J, leaving 6 bases unmatched.

This clone has only a few counts. The gene calls are TRBV28 and TRBJ1-4, with TRBD1 as a possible D gene (5 bases). V dropped 6 bases and J dropped 10 bases, with 12 bases sitting between them. In germline, CDR1 is MDHEN, CDR2 SYDVKM. CDR3 length: 12 amino acids. The CDR3 protein is CASSPERGKLFF. CDR3 DNA sequence: TGTGCCAGCAGCCCCGAAAGGGGAAAACTGTTTTTT.

The V and J genes are TRBV6-5 and TRBJ2-2, with D perhaps given as TRBD1 or TRBD2 (5 bases each). Germline V lookup: CDR1 MNHEY, CDR2 SVGAGI. This CDR3 comprises 16 residues. Trimming stripped 4 bases from V and 1 base from J, with 13 bases between. The CDR3 nucleotides read TGTGCCAGCAGTTTCTACGGGGCTGGGAACACCGGGGAGCTGTTTTTT. Translated, it gives CASSFYGAGNTGELFF.

This clone came up once. This sequence joins TRBV30 and TRBJ1-3; tentative D call: TRBD1 (6 bases). The V end was cut by 1 base, the J end by 0 bases, with 13 bases between. This CDR3 is built from 16 residues. Per germline, CDR1 GTSNPN and CDR2 SVGIG (reference sequence). The CDR3 nucleotides read TGTGCCTGGAGTGGCGGACAGCCGCTCTCTGGAAACACCATATATTTT. Residues: CAWSGGQPLSGNTIYF.

This chain links TRBV4-1 with TRBJ2-1; TRBD2 matches 9 bases. Looked up from germline, CDR1 is MGHRA and CDR2 is YSYEKL. This CDR3 spans 14 amino acids. J lost 10 bases, V lost 0 bases, and 4 bases had no gene match. CDR3 protein: CASSQESSGVEQFF. CDR3 sequence (DNA): TGCGCCAGCAGCCAAGAGTCTAGCGGGGTAGAGCAGTTCTTC.

This chain uses TRBV28 with TRBJ1-2; 8 bases agree with TRBD1. Losses at the gene ends were 5 bases for V and 6 bases for J; bases not matched to a gene: 8. CDR1 MDHEN and CDR2 SYDVKM come from the germline V gene. The CDR3 has 14 residues. CDR3 sequence reads: CASSGTDRVDGYTF. Written as DNA, the CDR3 is TGTGCCAGCAGTGGGACGGACAGGGTGGATGGCTACACCTTC.

The chain recombines TRBV6-5 with TRBJ2-7; 12 bases agree with TRBD2. Germline loops: CDR1 MNHEY, CDR2 SVGAGI. Trimming cost V 11 bases and J 4 bases; bases outside gene matches: 12. The CDR3 runs 15 residues. The CDR3 spells CASPGDLAGGYEQYF. The CDR3, as DNA: TGTGCCTCTCCCGGGGACCTAGCGGGAGGGTACGAGCAGTACTTC.

The V gene is TRBV28, the J gene TRBJ1-4; 9 nucleotides match TRBD1. The V and J ends lost 6 bases and 8 bases, in that order; junction bases with no gene match: 13. This CDR3 region has 16 residues. The germline V gene has CDR1 MDHEN and CDR2 SYDVKM. CDR3 protein: CASRNMPGQGNEKLFF. The CDR3, as DNA: TGTGCCAGCAGGAATATGCCGGGACAGGGAAACGAAAAACTGTTTTTT.

The gene calls are TRBV6-5 and TRBJ1-4; D is possibly TRBD1 (6 bases). This CDR3 is built from 15 residues. Germline V gene data show CDR1 as MNHEY and CDR2 as SVGAGI. The V gene lost 10 bases and the J gene lost 4 bases, with 19 bases spanning the gap. As DNA, the CDR3 is TGTGCCACCCGAGCCTGGGACATCAATAATGAAAAACTGTTTTTT. Translation: CATRAWDINNEKLFF.

The rearrangement links TRBV11-2 to TRBJ1-6; maybe TRBD1 (6 bases). V lost 5 bases to trimming and J lost 6 bases, with 11 bases between them. The CDR3 covers 14 residues. Germline V lookup: CDR1 SGHAT, CDR2 FQNNGV. The CDR3 reads CASSLGGPNSPLHF. The CDR3 nucleotides read TGTGCCAGCAGCCTCGGGGGGCCTAATTCACCCCTCCACTTT.

The V call is TRBV6-1, the J call TRBJ1-5; D uncertain. The germline V and J ends were trimmed by 2 bases and 6 bases, with 11 bases remaining between them. CDR1 is MNHNS and CDR2 is SASEGT in the germline V gene. CDR3 length: 14 residues. The CDR3 here is CASSETRVGQPQHF. Written as DNA, the CDR3 is TGTGCCAGCAGTGAAACTCGGGTCGGTCAGCCCCAGCATTTT.

V and J are TRBV10-2 and TRBJ2-7; D tentatively reads TRBD1 or TRBD2 (5 bases each). The CDR3 has 15 amino acids. Trimming removed 2 bases at V and 0 bases at J, with 11 bases between. Germline-derived CDR1 and CDR2 are WSHSY and SAAADI. Written as DNA, the CDR3 is TGCGCCAGCAGTGAGAGAGGGGATTTCTCCTACGAGCAGTACTTC. Protein: CASSERGDFSYEQYF.

There are a few counts of this clone. This chain links TRBV5-4 with TRBJ2-2; possibly TRBD2 for D (5 bases). The CDR3 covers 16 residues. CDR1 and CDR2 from the germline V gene are SGHNT and YYREEE (reference sequence). V lost 0 bases to trimming and J lost 2 bases, with 11 bases between them. The CDR3 DNA follows: TGTGCCAGCAGCTTGGTTGGTGGGAGAAACACCGGGGAGCTGTTTTTT. Protein sequence: CASSLVGGRNTGELFF.

CDR3 amino acids: CAISVEQDSYEQYF. Here the CDR3 DNA reads TGTGCCATCAGTGTAGAACAGGATTCCTACGAGCAGTACTTC. The rearrangement uses TRBV10-3 and TRBJ2-7; maybe TRBD1 (5 bases). CDR1 is ENHRY, CDR2 SYGVKD, per germline. Trimming left V 4 bases short and J 1 base short, with 11 bases between. This CDR3 has 14 amino acids.

The table lists this clone with a count of one. The chain has TRBV4-1 and TRBJ1-1; TRBD1 is a possible D gene (6 bases). The CDR3 runs to 13 residues. Trimming took 4 bases from V and 4 from J, leaving 10 bases between them. CDR1 MGHRA and CDR2 YSYEKL come from the germline V gene. The CDR3 region is CASSLQGGTEAFF. CDR3 nucleotide sequence: TGCGCCAGCAGCCTACAGGGTGGCACTGAAGCTTTCTTT.

V gene TRBV6-5 combines with J gene TRBJ2-7; D remains ambiguous. Germline CDR1 and CDR2: MNHEY and SVGAGI. The CDR3 runs 13 residues. Trimming pared 4 bases from V and 2 bases from J, leaving 9 bases between. The CDR3 region has the DNA TGTGCCAGCAGTTTGGCCCCTACCTACGAGCAGTACTTC. Amino acid sequence: CASSLAPTYEQYF.

The J gene is TRBJ2-7, the V gene TRBV29-1; D is tentatively TRBD1 or TRBD2 (6 bases each). The CDR3 is 11 amino acids. Trimming shortened V by 4 bases and J by 7 bases, and 11 bases separated the two germline ends. Germline assignment: CDR1 SQVTM and CDR2 ANQGSEA. The CDR3: CSVAGAREQYF. CDR3 in DNA: TGCAGCGTTGCGGGGGCTCGGGAGCAGTACTTC.

This clone was found once. The CDR3 DNA sequence: TGTGCCAGCAGCCCGTCGGGGGACAGGGCGTTACACGAGCAGTACTTC. Translation gives CASSPSGDRALHEQYF. The rearrangement joins TRBV3-1 (or the pseudogene TRBV3-2) to TRBJ2-7; 9 bases are shared with TRBD1. Unmatched junction bases numbered 12, after V lost 4 bases and J lost 5 bases. This CDR3 comprises 16 residues. Germline CDR1 reads LGHDT; CDR2 reads YNNKEL (reference sequence).

Only a few counts were recorded for this clone. The chain is built from TRBV24-1 and TRBJ2-2; 8 bases line up with TRBD2. Germline CDR1 reads KGHDR; CDR2 reads SFDVKD. The CDR3 has 17 amino acids. V gave up 5 bases and J gave up 3 bases; unmatched junction bases: 10. The CDR3 bases are TGTGCCACCAGTGGTTATGGCGGAGCGGGAGACACCGGGGAGCTGTTTTTT. It translates to CATSGYGGAGDTGELFF.

The CDR3: CASSLGAPNQPQHF. Here the CDR3 DNA reads TGTGCCAGCAGTTTAGGGGCACCTAATCAGCCCCAGCATTTT. The chain uses TRBV28 and TRBJ1-5, with a possible D match to TRBD1 (5 bases). The V end lost 2 bases, the J end lost 4 bases, and 9 bases lay between the germline ends. The CDR3 runs to 14 residues. CDR1 and CDR2 from the germline V gene are MDHEN and SYDVKM.

The chain joins TRBV11-2 to TRBJ1-2; TRBD1 might be the D (5 bases). V was cut by 3 bases and J by 0 bases, with 8 bases left in between. CDR3 length: 14 amino acids. Germline values: CDR1 SGHAT, CDR2 FQNNGV. CDR3 sequence (DNA): TGTGCCAGCAGCTTCGGGGCAGCTAACTATGGCTACACCTTC. Translated: CASSFGAANYGYTF.

The chain links TRBV11-2 to TRBJ1-1; D is undetermined. Trimming pared 8 bases from V and 4 bases from J, leaving 23 bases between. The CDR3 extends over 16 amino acids. Germline V lookup: CDR1 SGHAT, CDR2 FQNNGV. This chain's CDR3 is CASLDNGRGSGTEAFF. The CDR3 DNA sequence: TGTGCCAGCCTTGATAACGGCCGGGGATCGGGCACTGAAGCTTTCTTT. Based on the CDR3 plus reference TRBV11-2 and TRBJ1-1, the full variable domain is EAGVAQSPRYKIIEKRQSVAFWCNPISGHATLYWYQQILGQGPKLLIQFQNNGVVDDSQLPKDRFSAERLKGVDSTLKIQPAKLEDSAVYLCASLDNGRGSGTEAFFGQGTRLTVV.

This clone has a single count. The genes are TRBV14 and TRBJ2-3; D remains unclear. The V gene's germline CDR1 is SGHDN and CDR2 FVKESK. The CDR3 totals 13 residues. Between the trimmed V and J ends, which lost 4 bases and 2 bases, there was a span of 7 bases. CDR3 bases: TGTGCCAGCAGCCGGTACTCCACAGATACGCAGTATTTT. Amino acids: CASSRYSTDTQYF.

The chain employs TRBV11-3 and TRBJ2-5; D is unclear. Trimming pared 4 bases from V and 4 bases from J, leaving 13 bases between. The CDR3 has 14 amino acids. The germline gives CDR1 SGHNT, CDR2 YENEEA. This chain's CDR3 is CASSSTMDRETQYF. DNA of the CDR3: TGTGCCAGCAGCTCAACCATGGATAGAGAGACCCAGTACTTC.